This T cell receptor (beta chain) was documented in a study of cytotoxic CD8 clonotypes in ibrutinib-treated CLL. Some clones are missing from TCRdb's copy, which holds only in-frame ones; the method was immunoSEQ multiplex PCR. The table has about 160,000 clones, more than 65% seen once. The clonotype was recovered from a human donor with chronic lymphocytic leukemia. The sample in question was PBMCs, obtained after 12 months of ibrutinib treatment.

CDR3 region: CASSPGQVASGANVLTF. CDR3 nucleotides: TGCGCCAGCAGCCCGGGACAGGTCGCCTCTGGGGCCAACGTCCTGACTTTC. V is TRBV5-1 and J is TRBJ2-6; 8 bases line up with TRBD1. The germline gives CDR1 SGHRS, CDR2 YFSETQ. The CDR3 extends over 17 amino acids. V lost 4 bases, J lost 0 bases, and 6 bases stayed unmatched.